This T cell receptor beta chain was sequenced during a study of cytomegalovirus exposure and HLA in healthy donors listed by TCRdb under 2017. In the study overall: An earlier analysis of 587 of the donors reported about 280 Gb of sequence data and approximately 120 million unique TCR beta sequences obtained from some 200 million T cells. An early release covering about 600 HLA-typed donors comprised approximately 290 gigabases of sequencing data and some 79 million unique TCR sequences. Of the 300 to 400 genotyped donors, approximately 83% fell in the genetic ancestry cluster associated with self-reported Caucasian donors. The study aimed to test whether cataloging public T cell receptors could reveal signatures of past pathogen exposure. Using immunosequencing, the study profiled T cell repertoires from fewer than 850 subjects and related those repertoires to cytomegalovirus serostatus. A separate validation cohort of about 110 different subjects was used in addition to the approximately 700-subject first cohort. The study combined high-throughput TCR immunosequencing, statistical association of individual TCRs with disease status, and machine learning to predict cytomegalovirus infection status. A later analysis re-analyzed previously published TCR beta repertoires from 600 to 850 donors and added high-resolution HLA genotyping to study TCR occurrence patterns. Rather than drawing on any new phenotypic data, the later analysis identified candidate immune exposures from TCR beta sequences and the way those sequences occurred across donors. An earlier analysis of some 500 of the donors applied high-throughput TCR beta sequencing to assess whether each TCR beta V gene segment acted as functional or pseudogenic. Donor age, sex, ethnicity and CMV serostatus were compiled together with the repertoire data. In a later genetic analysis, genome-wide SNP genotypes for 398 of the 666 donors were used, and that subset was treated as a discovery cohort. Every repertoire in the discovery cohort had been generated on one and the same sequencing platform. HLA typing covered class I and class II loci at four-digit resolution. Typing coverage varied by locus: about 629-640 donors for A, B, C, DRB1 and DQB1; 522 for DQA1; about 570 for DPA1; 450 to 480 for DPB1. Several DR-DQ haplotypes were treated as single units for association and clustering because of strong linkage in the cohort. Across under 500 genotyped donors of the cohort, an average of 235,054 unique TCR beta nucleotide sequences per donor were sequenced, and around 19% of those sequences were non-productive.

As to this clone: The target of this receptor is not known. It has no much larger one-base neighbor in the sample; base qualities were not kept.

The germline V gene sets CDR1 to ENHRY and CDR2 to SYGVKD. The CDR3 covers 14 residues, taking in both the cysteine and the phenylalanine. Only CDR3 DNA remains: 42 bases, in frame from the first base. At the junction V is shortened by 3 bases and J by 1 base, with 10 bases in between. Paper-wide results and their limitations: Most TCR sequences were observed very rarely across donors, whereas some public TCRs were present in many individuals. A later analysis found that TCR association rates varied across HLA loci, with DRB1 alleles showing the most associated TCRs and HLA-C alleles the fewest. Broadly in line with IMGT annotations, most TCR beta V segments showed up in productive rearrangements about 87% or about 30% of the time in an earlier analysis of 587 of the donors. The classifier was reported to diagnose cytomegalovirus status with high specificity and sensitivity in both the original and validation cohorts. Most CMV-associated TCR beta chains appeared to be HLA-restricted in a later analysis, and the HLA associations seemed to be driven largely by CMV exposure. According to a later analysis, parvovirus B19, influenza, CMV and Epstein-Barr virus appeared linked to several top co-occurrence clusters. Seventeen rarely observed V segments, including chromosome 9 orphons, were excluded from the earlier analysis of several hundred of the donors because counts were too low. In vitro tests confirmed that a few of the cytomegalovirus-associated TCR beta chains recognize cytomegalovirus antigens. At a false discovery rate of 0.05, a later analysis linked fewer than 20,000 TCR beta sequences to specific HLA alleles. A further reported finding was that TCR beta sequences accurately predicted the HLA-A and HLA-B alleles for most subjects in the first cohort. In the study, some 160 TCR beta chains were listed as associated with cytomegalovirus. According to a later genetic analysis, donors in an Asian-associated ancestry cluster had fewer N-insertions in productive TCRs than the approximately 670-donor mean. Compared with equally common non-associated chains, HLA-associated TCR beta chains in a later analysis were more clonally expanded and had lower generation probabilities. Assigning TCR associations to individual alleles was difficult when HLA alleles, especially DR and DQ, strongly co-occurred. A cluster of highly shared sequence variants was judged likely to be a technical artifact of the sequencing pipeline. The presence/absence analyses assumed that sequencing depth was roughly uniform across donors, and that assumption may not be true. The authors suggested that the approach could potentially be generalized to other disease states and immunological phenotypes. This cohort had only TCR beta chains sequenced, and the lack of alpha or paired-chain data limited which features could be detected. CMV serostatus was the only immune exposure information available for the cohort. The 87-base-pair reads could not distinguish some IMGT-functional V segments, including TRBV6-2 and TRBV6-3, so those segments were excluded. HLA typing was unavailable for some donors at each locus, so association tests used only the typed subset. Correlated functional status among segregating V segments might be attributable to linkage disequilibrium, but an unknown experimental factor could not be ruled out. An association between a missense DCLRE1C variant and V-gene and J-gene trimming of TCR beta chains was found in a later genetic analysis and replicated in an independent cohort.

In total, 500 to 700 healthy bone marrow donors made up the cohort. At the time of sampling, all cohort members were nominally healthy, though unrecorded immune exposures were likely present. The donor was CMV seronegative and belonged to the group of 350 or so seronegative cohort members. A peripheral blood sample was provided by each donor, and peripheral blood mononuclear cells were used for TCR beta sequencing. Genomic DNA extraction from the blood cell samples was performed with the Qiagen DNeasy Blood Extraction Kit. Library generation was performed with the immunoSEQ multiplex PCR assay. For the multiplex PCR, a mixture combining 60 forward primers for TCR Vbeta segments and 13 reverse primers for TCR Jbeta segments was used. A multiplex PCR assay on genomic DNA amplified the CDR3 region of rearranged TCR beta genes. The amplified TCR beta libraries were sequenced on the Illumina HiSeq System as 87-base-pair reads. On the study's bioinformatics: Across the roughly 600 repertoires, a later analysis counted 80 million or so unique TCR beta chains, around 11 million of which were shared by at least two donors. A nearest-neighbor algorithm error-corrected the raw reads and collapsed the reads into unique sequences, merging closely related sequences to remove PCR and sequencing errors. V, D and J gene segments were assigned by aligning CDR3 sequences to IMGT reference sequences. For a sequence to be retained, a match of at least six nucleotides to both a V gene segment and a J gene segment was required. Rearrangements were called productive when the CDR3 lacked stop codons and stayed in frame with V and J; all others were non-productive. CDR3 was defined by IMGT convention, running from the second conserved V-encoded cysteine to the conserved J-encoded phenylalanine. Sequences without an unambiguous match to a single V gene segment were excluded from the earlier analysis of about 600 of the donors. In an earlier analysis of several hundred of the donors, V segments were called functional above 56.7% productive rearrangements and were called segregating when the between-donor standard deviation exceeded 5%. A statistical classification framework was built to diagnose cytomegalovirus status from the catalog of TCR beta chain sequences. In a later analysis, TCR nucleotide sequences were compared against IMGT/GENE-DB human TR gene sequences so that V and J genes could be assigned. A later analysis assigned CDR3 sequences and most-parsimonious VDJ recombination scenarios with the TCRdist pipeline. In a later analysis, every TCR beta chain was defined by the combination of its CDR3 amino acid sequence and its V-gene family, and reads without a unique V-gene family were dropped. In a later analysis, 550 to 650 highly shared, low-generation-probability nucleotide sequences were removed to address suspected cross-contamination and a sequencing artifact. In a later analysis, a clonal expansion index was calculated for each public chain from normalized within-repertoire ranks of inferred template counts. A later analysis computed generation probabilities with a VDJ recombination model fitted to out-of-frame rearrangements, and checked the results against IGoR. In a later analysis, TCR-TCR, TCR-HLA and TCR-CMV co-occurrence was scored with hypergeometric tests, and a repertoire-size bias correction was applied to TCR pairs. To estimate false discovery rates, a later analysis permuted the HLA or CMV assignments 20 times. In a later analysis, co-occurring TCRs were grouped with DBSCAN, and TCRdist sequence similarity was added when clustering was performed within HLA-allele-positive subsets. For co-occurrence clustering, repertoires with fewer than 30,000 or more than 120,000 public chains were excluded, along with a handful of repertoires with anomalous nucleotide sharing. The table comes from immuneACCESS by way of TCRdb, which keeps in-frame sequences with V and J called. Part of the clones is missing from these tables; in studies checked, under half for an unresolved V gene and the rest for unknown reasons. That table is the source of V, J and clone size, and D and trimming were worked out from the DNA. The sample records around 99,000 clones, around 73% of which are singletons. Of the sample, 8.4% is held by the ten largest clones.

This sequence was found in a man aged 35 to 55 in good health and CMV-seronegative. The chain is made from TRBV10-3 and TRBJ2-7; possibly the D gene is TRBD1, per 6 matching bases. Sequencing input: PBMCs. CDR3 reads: CAISDHRVSYEQYF. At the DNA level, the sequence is TGTGCCATCAGTGACCACAGGGTTTCCTACGAGCAGTACTTC.